These T cell receptor beta chains were read from a single sample in a study of T cells in localized non-small cell lung cancer. The assay was immunoSEQ multiplex PCR, and TCRdb's table has in-frame clones only and misses some. This table has more than 25,000 clones, 88% appearing once. The specimen was peripheral blood, collected before any cancer treatment. The receptors shown here come from a female donor older than 55 with stage III squamous cell lung carcinoma. The CDR3 runs from the conserved cysteine through the conserved F or W. The D gene is left open where the match is weak. The listing skips clone size in some rows; elsewhere it reads once, few, many or a size class.

TGTGCCAGCAGTCCTACAGAGGCCTCTGGGGCCAACGTCCTGACTTTC CASSPTEASGANVLTF NA TRBJ2-6 NA TRBV28
TGTGCCAGCACCGAAGCAGTATATGGCTACACCTTC CASTEAVYGYTF NA TRBJ1-2 NA TRBV6-1
TGCAGCGTCGGGGAGCGGGGGAGGTTTGGCTACACCTTC CSVGERGRFGYTF NA TRBJ1-2 NA TRBV29-1
TGTGCCAGTAGTATAGACGGACGGACAGGGGCCTACGAGCAGTACTTC CASSIDGRTGAYEQYF NA TRBJ2-7 TRBD1 TRBV19
TGTGCCAGCAGCTTAGTGGGGGGACGTAATGAAAAACTGTTTTTT CASSLVGGRNEKLFF NA TRBJ1-4 NA TRBV7-9
TGTGCCAGCAGCTCCCTTGGGTGGTCAACTAATGAAAAACTGTTTTTT CASSSLGWSTNEKLFF NA TRBJ1-4 NA TRBV7-2
TGCGCCAGCGCTATATTGGGGGACTCTGGGGCCAACGTCCTGACTTTC CASAILGDSGANVLTF NA TRBJ2-6 NA TRBV4-3
TGTGCCAGCTCACCCTTCGACGGAACCCTACAAGAGACCCAGTACTTC CASSPFDGTLQETQYF once TRBJ2-5 NA TRBV18
TGTGCCAGCTCAATCTCCGGGACGGCCGCCTACGAGCAGTACTTC CASSISGTAAYEQYF NA TRBJ2-7 NA TRBV7-8
TGTGCCAGCAGTGAACGGGGACAGGGGGGGCATATGAACACTGAAGCTTTCTTT CASSERGQGGHMNTEAFF NA TRBJ1-1 TRBD1 TRBV25-1
TGTGCCAGCAGCTTACAGCGGGGGGGGACAGATACGCAGTATTTT CASSLQRGGTDTQYF NA TRBJ2-3 TRBD2 TRBV11-2
TGTGCCACACGGCGGGGGAGGACAGATACGCAGTATTTT CATRRGRTDTQYF NA TRBJ2-3 TRBD2 TRBV6-5
TGCGCCAGCAGCCAAGATTTCCAGGGAAACACCATATATTTT CASSQDFQGNTIYF once TRBJ1-3 NA TRBV4-3
TGCGCCAGCAGCCAGCTGGGGGGCGGTAGCACTGAAGCTTTCTTT CASSQLGGGSTEAFF NA TRBJ1-1 NA TRBV4-1
TGCGCCAGCAGCTTACGGGACAGGGAGACCCAGTACTTC CASSLRDRETQYF NA TRBJ2-5 TRBD1 TRBV5-1
TGTGCCAGCAGTGAATTGCGGAAGGGAATCACTGAAGCTTTCTTT CASSELRKGITEAFF NA TRBJ1-1 NA TRBV25-1
TGTGCCAGCAGCTGGGACGGGAGGGGAGGCGGTTCACCCCTCCACTTT CASSWDGRGGGSPLHF NA TRBJ1-6 NA TRBV5-4
TGCAGCGTTGAAGGGGCTAGCGGGGGACCTAACACCGGGGAGCTGTTTTTT CSVEGASGGPNTGELFF NA TRBJ2-2 TRBD2 TRBV29-1
TGTGCCAGCAGCTTCGGGACAGGGAACTATGGCTACACCTTC CASSFGTGNYGYTF NA TRBJ1-2 TRBD1 TRBV5-4
TGTGCCAGCAGAAGACAGGGGGCTAGGGGCACTGAAGCTTTCTTT CASRRQGARGTEAFF NA TRBJ1-1 TRBD1 TRBV28
TGTGCCAGCAGCTTGGGCGGACAGGTAGAAAATGAAAAACTGTTTTTT CASSLGGQVENEKLFF NA TRBJ1-4 TRBD1 TRBV5-4
TGTGCCAGCAGCGTATCACAGTTTAGTGCCTCAGGCGAGCAGTACTTC CASSVSQFSASGEQYF NA TRBJ2-7 NA TRBV9
TGTGCCAGCACCACTAGGGGCCACCCAGACGGCTACACCTTC CASTTRGHPDGYTF NA TRBJ1-2 NA TRBV5-4
TGTGCCAGCTCACCCCTAAACAGAGCTAACACCGGGGAGCTGTTTTTT CASSPLNRANTGELFF NA TRBJ2-2 NA TRBV18
TGTGCCAGCAGCTTAGAAGTAGCTTACTCTGGAAACACCATATATTTT CASSLEVAYSGNTIYF NA TRBJ1-3 NA TRBV11-2
TGTGCCAGCAGTTGGGCCTTTAATGAAAAACTGTTTTTT CASSWAFNEKLFF once TRBJ1-4 NA TRBV28
TGCGCCAGCAGCCAAGGACTCCTTAATTCACCCCTCCACTTT CASSQGLLNSPLHF once TRBJ1-6 NA TRBV4-3
TGTGCCAGCAGCCAGGGGGCGGTCTCCTACGAGCAGTACTTC CASSQGAVSYEQYF NA TRBJ2-7 NA TRBV4-2
TGTGCCAGTAGTTTCATAGGAAACACCATATATTTT CASSFIGNTIYF NA TRBJ1-3 NA TRBV19
TGTGCCAGTAGTATTAACAGCCAGAACACTGAAGCTTTCTTT CASSINSQNTEAFF NA TRBJ1-1 NA TRBV19
TGTGCCAGCACCAGGACTAGCGGGTTCACCGGGGAGCTGTTTTTT CASTRTSGFTGELFF once TRBJ2-2 TRBD2 TRBV9
TGTGCCAGCAGTCCGGTCTGGGCCACTGAAGCTTTCTTT CASSPVWATEAFF NA TRBJ1-1 NA TRBV6-5
TGTGCCTGGACCGGGACGGCGAACACTGAAGCTTTCTTT CAWTGTANTEAFF NA TRBJ1-1 NA TRBV30
TGTGCCAGCAGCCGGACGTCCGACGAGCAGTACTTC CASSRTSDEQYF NA TRBJ2-7 NA TRBV6-4
TGTGCCAGCAGCTTAGGGGGGCAGACCCAGTACTTC CASSLGGQTQYF NA TRBJ2-5 NA TRBV11-2
TGTGCCAGTAGTCGACAGGGGGGGGGTCAGCCCCAGCATTTT CASSRQGGGQPQHF NA TRBJ1-5 TRBD1 TRBV19
TGTGCCAGCAGCCAAGATCAGGTTGGCCTAGGGGCGATCGATGGCTACACCTTC CASSQDQVGLGAIDGYTF NA TRBJ1-2 NA TRBV5-5
TGTGCCAGCAGTGAGGGCCGGGACAGTGTTCTCTCCGGCTACACCTTC CASSEGRDSVLSGYTF NA TRBJ1-2 TRBD1 TRBV25-1
TGTGCCAGCAGAGAGGGCATGAGCAATCAGCCCCAGCATTTT CASREGMSNQPQHF NA TRBJ1-5 NA TRBV2
TGCGCCAGCAGCCGGGACAGGGTAAAGGGGAACACTGAAGCTTTCTTT CASSRDRVKGNTEAFF NA TRBJ1-1 TRBD1 TRBV5-1
TGTGCCAGCAGTTATAAGACAGGGCGGCTCGACTATGGCTACACCTTC CASSYKTGRLDYGYTF once TRBJ1-2 TRBD1 TRBV6-5